The rows below give T cell receptor beta chains drawn from one sample of a study of blood T cell repertoires in COVID-19. The repertoire was sequenced with immunoSEQ multiplex PCR; TCRdb's copy has only in-frame clones and lacks some. The profile covers approximately 290,000 clones, with around 82% appearing a single time and about 0.9% taken by the ten largest. The specimen sequenced was peripheral blood. The receptors derive from a human donor with COVID-19, enrolled during active disease. The donor label of this sample is uncertain. Both conserved end residues are part of each CDR3. D genes are given only for firm matches. Clone size is given for some rows only: seen once, a few or many times, or a class if the clone is expanded.

CDR3aa: CASSWGTSTDTQYF
CDR3nt: TGTGCCAGCAGCTGGGGGACTTCTACAGATACGCAGTATTTT
abundance: .
d_gene: .
j_gene: TRBJ2-3
v_gene: TRBV7-3

CDR3aa: CASSFLYNEQFF
CDR3nt: TGTGCCAGCAGTTTTCTTTACAATGAGCAGTTCTTC
abundance: .
d_gene: .
j_gene: TRBJ2-1
v_gene: TRBV6-2/TRBV6-3

CDR3aa: CASSLEPGLEHEQFF
CDR3nt: TGTGCCAGCAGCTTAGAGCCGGGACTAGAGCATGAGCAGTTCTTC
abundance: .
d_gene: TRBD2
j_gene: TRBJ2-1
v_gene: TRBV11-2

CDR3aa: CASSLFISGRAYNEQFF
CDR3nt: TGTGCCAGCAGCTTATTCATTAGCGGGAGGGCGTACAATGAGCAGTTCTTC
abundance: .
d_gene: TRBD2
j_gene: TRBJ2-1
v_gene: TRBV13

CDR3aa: CSVVPLEGSQETQYF
CDR3nt: TGCAGCGTTGTGCCCCTTGAGGGATCCCAAGAGACCCAGTACTTC
abundance: .
d_gene: .
j_gene: TRBJ2-5
v_gene: TRBV29-1

CDR3aa: CASSGDRGPDEQFF
CDR3nt: TGTGCCAGCAGCGGGGACAGGGGGCCTGATGAGCAGTTCTTC
abundance: .
d_gene: TRBD1
j_gene: TRBJ2-1
v_gene: TRBV7-2

CDR3aa: CASSPLAGVGTDTQYF
CDR3nt: TGTGCCAGCTCACCTTTAGCGGGAGTAGGTACAGATACGCAGTATTTT
abundance: .
d_gene: TRBD2
j_gene: TRBJ2-3
v_gene: TRBV18

CDR3aa: CASSQAGFQGNYGYTF
CDR3nt: TGTGCCAGCAGCCAGGCGGGGTTTCAAGGGAACTATGGCTACACCTTC
abundance: .
d_gene: .
j_gene: TRBJ1-2
v_gene: TRBV7-8

CDR3aa: CASSPPRTGSGNTIYF
CDR3nt: TGTGCCAGCAGCCCCCCCCGGACAGGGTCTGGAAACACCATATATTTT
abundance: once
d_gene: TRBD1
j_gene: TRBJ1-3
v_gene: TRBV6-6

CDR3aa: CASSWRDRDGGNTIYF
CDR3nt: TGTGCCAGCAGCTGGCGGGACAGGGATGGTGGAAACACCATATATTTT
abundance: .
d_gene: TRBD1
j_gene: TRBJ1-3
v_gene: TRBV5-4

CDR3aa: CASSLDRGAPDTQYF
CDR3nt: TGTGCCAGCAGTCTCGACAGGGGAGCCCCAGATACGCAGTATTTT
abundance: .
d_gene: TRBD1
j_gene: TRBJ2-3
v_gene: TRBV6-5

CDR3aa: CASSSSWTGMGSFNYGYTF
CDR3nt: TGTGCCAGCAGTTCCTCATGGACAGGGATGGGGTCTTTTAACTATGGCTACACCTTC
abundance: once
d_gene: TRBD1
j_gene: TRBJ1-2
v_gene: TRBV28

CDR3aa: CASGAQGAEVYEKLFF
CDR3nt: TGTGCCAGCGGGGCTCAGGGGGCGGAGGTTTATGAAAAACTGTTTTTT
abundance: .
d_gene: TRBD1
j_gene: TRBJ1-4
v_gene: TRBV28

CDR3aa: CASSRGRNTEAFF
CDR3nt: TGTGCCAGCAGCCGGGGGAGGAACACTGAAGCTTTCTTT
abundance: .
d_gene: .
j_gene: TRBJ1-1
v_gene: TRBV11-3

CDR3aa: CASSLDADTEAFF
CDR3nt: TGTGCCAGCAGCTTGGATGCGGACACTGAAGCTTTCTTT
abundance: .
d_gene: .
j_gene: TRBJ1-1
v_gene: TRBV7-9

CDR3aa: CASSLGQNNEQFF
CDR3nt: TGTGCCAGTAGCCTGGGACAGAACAATGAGCAGTTCTTC
abundance: .
d_gene: TRBD1
j_gene: TRBJ2-1
v_gene: TRBV19

CDR3aa: CASSGGTQETQYF
CDR3nt: TGTGCCAGTAGTGGGGGGACCCAAGAGACCCAGTACTTC
abundance: .
d_gene: .
j_gene: TRBJ2-5
v_gene: TRBV19

CDR3aa: CASSDIIGGEQYF
CDR3nt: TGCGCCAGCAGTGATATTATCGGGGGCGAGCAGTACTTC
abundance: .
d_gene: .
j_gene: TRBJ2-7
v_gene: TRBV10-1

CDR3aa: CASSSIFQGNDNSPLHF
CDR3nt: TGTGCCAGCAGTTCTATTTTCCAGGGGAACGATAATTCACCCCTCCACTTT
abundance: .
d_gene: .
j_gene: TRBJ1-6
v_gene: TRBV27

CDR3aa: CASSFRLERFNEQFF
CDR3nt: TGTGCCAGCAGCTTTCGACTAGAACGGTTCAATGAGCAGTTCTTC
abundance: .
d_gene: .
j_gene: TRBJ2-1
v_gene: TRBV5-5

CDR3aa: CASSQRTSAIQYF
CDR3nt: TGTGCCAGCAGCCAAAGGACTAGCGCAATACAGTACTTC
abundance: .
d_gene: TRBD2
j_gene: TRBJ2-7
v_gene: TRBV7-3

CDR3aa: CASSLVGDNQPQHF
CDR3nt: TGTGCCAGCAGTTTGGTAGGGGACAATCAGCCCCAGCATTTT
abundance: .
d_gene: .
j_gene: TRBJ1-5
v_gene: TRBV27

CDR3aa: CASSGEMNTEAFF
CDR3nt: TGTGCCAGCTCAGGAGAAATGAACACTGAAGCTTTCTTT
abundance: once
d_gene: .
j_gene: TRBJ1-1
v_gene: TRBV18

CDR3aa: CASSLQMGYTF
CDR3nt: TGTGCCAGCAGCTTGCAGATGGGCTACACCTTC
abundance: .
d_gene: .
j_gene: TRBJ1-2
v_gene: TRBV5-6

CDR3aa: CATSRTGETEAFF
CDR3nt: TGTGCCACCAGTAGGACAGGGGAGACTGAAGCTTTCTTT
abundance: .
d_gene: TRBD1
j_gene: TRBJ1-1
v_gene: TRBV24-1

CDR3aa: CASTLLAGNEQFF
CDR3nt: TGTGCCAGCACGTTGCTAGCGGGTAATGAGCAGTTCTTC
abundance: few
d_gene: TRBD2
j_gene: TRBJ2-1
v_gene: TRBV27

CDR3aa: CASSDGTGKLNGYTF
CDR3nt: TGTGCCAGCAGTGATGGGACAGGGAAGTTGAATGGCTACACCTTC
abundance: few
d_gene: TRBD1
j_gene: TRBJ1-2
v_gene: TRBV6-1

CDR3aa: CASSLTQGMHNEQFF
CDR3nt: TGTGCCAGCAGCTTGACCCAGGGGATGCACAATGAGCAGTTCTTC
abundance: .
d_gene: .
j_gene: TRBJ2-1
v_gene: TRBV5-8

CDR3aa: CASSTFMNTEAFF
CDR3nt: TGTGCCAGCAGTACATTCATGAACACTGAAGCTTTCTTT
abundance: .
d_gene: .
j_gene: TRBJ1-1
v_gene: TRBV2

CDR3aa: CASSLVGMNLTPLHF
CDR3nt: TGTGCCAGCAGCTTAGTCGGTATGAATTTGACACCCCTCCACTTT
abundance: once
d_gene: .
j_gene: TRBJ1-6
v_gene: TRBV11-2

CDR3aa: CASSSTSGGNTEAFF
CDR3nt: TGCGCCAGCAGCTCTACATCAGGGGGCAACACTGAAGCTTTCTTT
abundance: .
d_gene: TRBD1
j_gene: TRBJ1-1
v_gene: TRBV5-1

CDR3aa: CASTQRALANEQFF
CDR3nt: TGTGCCAGTACCCAGAGGGCCCTCGCGAATGAGCAGTTCTTC
abundance: .
d_gene: .
j_gene: TRBJ2-1
v_gene: TRBV28

CDR3aa: CASSFPRTSGRARGTYEQYF
CDR3nt: TGTGCCAGCAGCTTCCCTCGGACTAGCGGGAGGGCCAGAGGAACCTACGAGCAGTACTTC
abundance: .
d_gene: .
j_gene: TRBJ2-7
v_gene: TRBV12-1

CDR3aa: CASSSRGQVGTQYF
CDR3nt: TGTGCCAGCAGTTCTCGGGGACAGGTTGGGACCCAGTACTTC
abundance: .
d_gene: TRBD1
j_gene: TRBJ2-5
v_gene: TRBV28

CDR3aa: CASSVGGGFNEKLFF
CDR3nt: TGTGCCAGCAGCGTAGGCGGGGGCTTCAATGAAAAACTGTTTTTT
abundance: .
d_gene: .
j_gene: TRBJ1-4
v_gene: TRBV9

CDR3aa: CAIGTGALGEEKLFF
CDR3nt: TGTGCCATCGGGACAGGGGCGCTAGGGGAGGAAAAACTGTTTTTT
abundance: .
d_gene: TRBD1
j_gene: TRBJ1-4
v_gene: TRBV10-3

CDR3aa: CASSPAGGATSYEQYF
CDR3nt: TGTGCCAGCAGCCCCGCCGGGGGAGCCACAAGCTACGAGCAGTACTTC
abundance: .
d_gene: .
j_gene: TRBJ2-7
v_gene: TRBV7-3

CDR3aa: CAWSHGLADGNEQFF
CDR3nt: TGTGCCTGGAGCCACGGACTAGCGGATGGCAATGAGCAGTTCTTC
abundance: .
d_gene: TRBD2
j_gene: TRBJ2-1
v_gene: TRBV30

CDR3aa: CASSHEGANSGANVLTF
CDR3nt: TGCGCCAGCAGCCATGAGGGGGCCAACTCTGGGGCCAACGTCCTGACTTTC
abundance: .
d_gene: TRBD1
j_gene: TRBJ2-6
v_gene: TRBV5-1

CDR3aa: CASSPGASGHYNEQFF
CDR3nt: TGTGCCAGCAGCCCGGGGGCTAGCGGCCACTACAATGAGCAGTTCTTC
abundance: .
d_gene: .
j_gene: TRBJ2-1
v_gene: TRBV6-4

CDR3aa: CASSPGTGQNEQFF
CDR3nt: TGTGCCAGCTCCCCGGGAACGGGCCAGAATGAGCAGTTCTTC
abundance: .
d_gene: .
j_gene: TRBJ2-1
v_gene: TRBV18

CDR3aa: CASSLGRDYGYTF
CDR3nt: TGCGCCAGCAGTCTCGGTCGAGACTATGGCTACACCTTC
abundance: .
d_gene: .
j_gene: TRBJ1-2
v_gene: TRBV23-1